A single sample is the source of the 24 T cell receptor beta chains below, sequenced in a study of blood T cell repertoires in COVID-19. Some clones are missing from TCRdb's copy, which holds only in-frame ones; the method was immunoSEQ multiplex PCR. In the table there are 75,000 to 95,000 clones, more than 90% of which are singletons. The sequencing sample was made of peripheral blood. The receptors come from a man between 60 and 70 years old with acute or convalescent COVID-19.

To note about this clone: Germline is not matched at one junction end, which may reflect a read error. The DNA for the CDR3 is TGTGCCAGCAGGGGTGACAGGGGGGAGAGTAATTTC. Translated: CASRGDRGESNF. This chain links TRBV2 with TRBJ2-4; 9 positions match TRBD1. CDR3 size: 12 residues. The germline V gene encodes CDR1 SNHLY and CDR2 FYNNEI.

The V and J genes are TRBV6-5 and TRBJ2-7; D might be TRBD2 (6 bases). This CDR3 is built from 14 residues. V lost 6 bases and J 2 bases, leaving 14 bases between the germline ends. Germline V lookup: CDR1 MNHEY, CDR2 SVGAGI. CDR3 protein: CASREGRNAYEQYF. DNA of the CDR3: TGTGCCAGCAGGGAGGGGAGGAACGCCTACGAGCAGTACTTC.

There are a few counts of this clone. The chain links TRBV19 to TRBJ2-5; D not resolved. Looked up from germline, CDR1 is LNHDA and CDR2 is SQIVND (reference sequence). The length of the CDR3 is 13 residues. Trimming cost V 4 bases and J 9 bases, with 15 bases left between them. The CDR3 here is CASSTRHGSAQYF. The CDR3 nucleotides are TGTGCCAGTAGTACCCGACACGGCTCGGCCCAGTACTTC.

The chain links TRBV15 to TRBJ2-3; D is perhaps TRBD1 (6 bases). Per the germline V gene, CDR1 is LNHNV and CDR2 is YYDKDF (reference sequence). The CDR3 is 15 amino acids. V was trimmed by 5 bases and J by 0 bases, leaving 12 bases between them. The DNA for the CDR3 is TGTGCCACCAGCCCTCAGGGGAGAAGCACAGATACGCAGTATTTT. This gives the protein CATSPQGRSTDTQYF.

The table lists this clone with a count of one. The chain links TRBV11-3 to TRBJ2-1, with 9 bases identical to TRBD1. Germline CDR1 is SGHNT and CDR2 is YENEEA. The CDR3 spans 14 residues. J lost 6 bases, V lost 5 bases, and 5 bases had no gene match. The CDR3 protein is CASSTDRGGNEQFF. In DNA form, the CDR3 reads TGTGCCAGCAGCACCGACAGGGGGGGCAATGAGCAGTTCTTC.

CDR3 nucleotide sequence: TGTGCCACCAGTTTAGCGGGATGGGAGGAGACCCAGTACTTC. Its translation is CATSLAGWEETQYF. The chain combines TRBV24-1 with TRBJ2-5; 8 bases fit TRBD2. The V gene's germline CDR1 is KGHDR and CDR2 SFDVKD. V was pared by 6 bases and J by 5 bases, with 7 bases of the junction left unmatched. The CDR3 totals 14 residues.

This chain joins TRBV7-3 and TRBJ2-3, with D possibly matching TRBD1 (6 bases). The germline V gene has CDR1 SGHTA and CDR2 FQGTGA. V lost 2 bases and J lost 2, with 14 bases in between. CDR3 length equals 16 residues. Written as DNA, the CDR3 is TGTGCCAGCAGCTTATGGGGGCCCGGGACCACAGATACGCAGTATTTT. Translated, it gives CASSLWGPGTTDTQYF.

The V call is TRBV2, the J call TRBJ2-5; TRBD1 might be the D (6 bases). The germline gives CDR1 SNHLY, CDR2 FYNNEI. Between the trimmed V and J ends, which lost 6 bases and 6 bases, there was a span of 11 bases. The CDR3 extends over 12 amino acids. The CDR3 loop reads CASSSGVQTQYF. The CDR3 coding sequence is TGTGCCAGCAGCTCAGGGGTGCAGACCCAGTACTTC.

The chain couples TRBV10-3 to TRBJ2-3, with 12 bases fitting TRBD2. The V gene end was trimmed by 0 bases and the J gene end by 7 bases; junction bases not matched to a gene: 2. The CDR3 sequence is 15 residues long. Germline V gene sequence: CDR1 ENHRY, CDR2 SYGVKD. CDR3 region: CAISESLAGGYTQYF. The DNA of the CDR3 is TGTGCCATCAGTGAGTCTCTAGCGGGAGGGTATACGCAGTATTTT.

The chain combines TRBV27 with TRBJ2-6, with D perhaps matching TRBD1 (5 bases). Trimming stripped 5 bases from V and 2 bases from J, with 10 bases between. The CDR3 contains 15 residues. CDR1 and CDR2 (germline): MNHEY, SMNVEV (reference sequence). The CDR3 region has the DNA TGTGCCAGCAGTACCCACAGGACTGGGGCCAACGTCCTGACTTTC. Its translation: CASSTHRTGANVLTF.

The chain combines TRBV15 with TRBJ2-3, with D maybe TRBD2 (5 bases). V lost 1 base, J lost 1 base, and 12 bases lay in between. CDR1 and CDR2 from the germline V gene are LNHNV and YYDKDF (reference sequence). CDR3 length: 16 amino acids. This CDR3 reads CATSRVSGRGTDTQYF. The CDR3 DNA reads as TGTGCCACCAGCAGAGTATCGGGAAGGGGCACAGATACGCAGTATTTT.

Here the CDR3 reads CASSLSPGFYEQYF. The CDR3 region has the DNA TGTGCCAGCAGTTTATCCCCGGGGTTCTACGAGCAGTACTTC. The J gene is TRBJ2-7, the V gene TRBV27; a weak D match, TRBD2 (5 bases). This CDR3 comprises 14 residues. CDR1 and CDR2 from the germline V gene are MNHEY and SMNVEV (reference sequence). The ends were cut back, 0 bases at V and 3 bases at J, with 9 bases in the middle.

The V and J genes are TRBV3-1 (or the pseudogene TRBV3-2) and TRBJ2-7; TRBD1 might be the D (5 bases). Trimming removed 6 bases from V and 2 bases from J, with 14 bases in between. Germline V CDR1 and CDR2: LGHDT, YNNKEL (reference sequence). CDR3 length: 14 amino acids. CDR3 nucleotides: TGTGCCAGCAGTCTAGGGGTTCAGGCCTACGAGCAGTACTTC. This encodes CASSLGVQAYEQYF.

The gene calls are TRBV6-4 and TRBJ2-3; 7 bases fit TRBD2. The CDR3 has 13 residues. V lost 6 bases, J lost 2 bases, and 2 bases stayed unmatched. Germline CDR1 and CDR2: MRHNA and SNTAGT. CDR3 in amino acids: CASSREATDTQYF. CDR3 nucleotides: TGTGCCAGCAGCCGGGAGGCCACAGATACGCAGTATTTT.

The chain combines TRBV18 with TRBJ1-5; TRBD1 matches at 9 bases. Germline-derived CDR1 and CDR2 are KGHSH and LQKENI. CDR3 length: 15 amino acids. The trim removed 4 bases at V and 1 base at J, leaving 2 bases unmatched. In nucleotides, the CDR3 is TGTGCCAGCTCACGACAGGGGGGGAGCAATCAGCCCCAGCATTTT. It is translated as CASSRQGGSNQPQHF.

J is TRBJ2-5 and V is TRBV28; 10 positions agree with TRBD2. The CDR3 covers 15 residues. Trimming took 5 bases from V and 3 from J; bases not matched to a gene: 6. Germline V CDR1 and CDR2: MDHEN, SYDVKM. The CDR3 DNA reads TGTGCCAGCAGTACCTCGGGACTAGCGAAAGAGACCCAGTACTTC. This codes for CASSTSGLAKETQYF.

The chain has TRBV12-3 or TRBV12-4 and TRBJ1-4; D unclear. The V end was cut by 7 bases, the J end by 4 bases, with 7 bases between. This CDR3 has 12 amino acids. CDR3 coding DNA: TGTGCCAGCACGAGGGTTAATGAAAAACTGTTTTTT. This sequence encodes CASTRVNEKLFF.

This clone has just a few counts. This rearrangement joins TRBV11-2 to TRBJ1-4; TRBD1 agrees at 11 bases. Germline assignment: CDR1 SGHAT and CDR2 FQNNGV. The CDR3 has 17 residues. The ends lost 5 bases at V and 1 base at J; junction bases unmatched: 6. DNA for the CDR3: TGTGCCAGCAGCAGGACAGGGGGCTGGATAACTAATGAAAAACTGTTTTTT. This encodes CASSRTGGWITNEKLFF.

The chain combines TRBV9 with TRBJ2-1; possibly TRBD2 for D (6 bases). This CDR3 region has 13 residues. Germline lookup yields CDR1 SGDLS and CDR2 YYNGEE. V lost 4 bases and J 6 bases, leaving 11 bases between the germline ends. The CDR3 sequence is CASSYGTSNEQFF. The CDR3 region has the DNA TGTGCCAGCAGCTATGGGACTTCCAATGAGCAGTTCTTC.

This chain joins TRBV29-1 and TRBJ2-2, with D perhaps matching TRBD1 (5 bases). CDR3 size: 13 residues. The V gene's germline CDR1 is SQVTM and CDR2 ANQGSEA. Deletions cut 6 bases from V and 3 bases from J, with 11 bases between. The CDR3 DNA reads as TGCAGCGTCAACCAGGGCTACACCGGGGAGCTGTTTTTT. Its translation: CSVNQGYTGELFF.

This rearrangement joins TRBV5-1 to TRBJ2-3; D perhaps matches TRBD1 (5 bases). CDR3 length: 14 residues. Trimming removed 0 bases from V and 4 bases from J, with 9 bases in between. Germline V gene lookup returns CDR1 SGHRS and CDR2 YFSETQ. CDR3: CASSLGAGSDTQYF. CDR3 sequence (DNA): TGCGCCAGCAGCTTGGGGGCAGGGTCAGATACGCAGTATTTT.

V and J are TRBV18 and TRBJ2-3, with 7 bases that match TRBD2. The V gene's germline CDR1 is KGHSH and CDR2 LQKENI. V trimming: 5 bases; J trimming: 1 base; junction bases outside the gene matches: 9. The CDR3 is made up of 16 amino acids. This chain's CDR3 is CASSGTGRRGTDTQYF. The CDR3 coding sequence is TGTGCCAGCTCAGGAACCGGGAGGAGGGGCACAGATACGCAGTATTTT. Drawing the rest from reference TRBV18 and TRBJ2-3, the complete variable domain is NAGVMQNPRHLVRRRGQEARLRCSPMKGHSHVYWYRQLPEEGLKFMVYLQKENIIDESGMPKERFSAEFPKEGPSILRIQQVVRGDSAAYFCASSGTGRRGTDTQYFGPGTRLTVL.

CDR3: CASSSGLAVYNEQFF. CDR3 nucleotide sequence: TGTGCCAGCAGTTCTGGACTAGCGGTTTACAATGAGCAGTTCTTC. The chain uses TRBV6-6 and TRBJ2-1, with 10 bases identical to TRBD2. The CDR3 runs to 15 residues. The germline CDR1 and CDR2 sequences are MNHNY and SVGAGI (reference sequence). J lost 4 bases, V lost 4 bases, and 4 bases had no gene match.

The rearrangement uses TRBV11-2 and TRBJ2-5; tentative D call: TRBD1 (5 bases). Trimming removed 8 bases at V and 5 bases at J, with 24 bases between. Germline lookup yields CDR1 SGHAT and CDR2 FQNNGV. The CDR3 has 16 amino acids. The CDR3 DNA reads TGTGCCAGCTCCCTGGGGCGCGCCATAATGGGGGAGACCCAGTACTTC. Translating it yields CASSLGRAIMGETQYF.